This T cell receptor (beta chain) was documented in a study of cytomegalovirus exposure and HLA in healthy donors. Study as a whole: Most genotyped donors, approximately 77% of roughly 400, had Caucasian-associated genetic ancestry.

Germline loops: CDR1 LGHNA, CDR2 YNFKEQ. This CDR3 spans 15 amino acids. PCR amplification relied on 60 Vbeta primers (plus 13 Jbeta primers). Using immunoSEQ multiplex PCR, the repertoire was profiled, and TCRdb retains in-frame clones only, with some absent. In the table there are under 150,000 clones, just under 70% of which are singletons. Broader study findings: Being indistinguishable, some V segments were excluded, TRBV6-2 and TRBV6-3 among them. The authors later linked a missense DCLRE1C variant to TCR beta V- and J-gene trimming.

Concerning this clone: Antigen specificity is unknown. The CDR3 does not end in the conserved phenylalanine or tryptophan, so this is likely a read error.

The chain carries TRBV4-2 and TRBJ1-1, with D maybe TRBD1 (6 bases). The sequencing sample was made of PBMCs. This clonotype was sampled from a man between 60 and 75 years old in good health and CMV-seronegative. This chain's CDR3 is CASSQEGGRGSQAFL. CDR3 nucleotides: TGTGCCAGCAGTCAAGAGGGGGGAAGGGGATCACAAGCTTTCCTT.